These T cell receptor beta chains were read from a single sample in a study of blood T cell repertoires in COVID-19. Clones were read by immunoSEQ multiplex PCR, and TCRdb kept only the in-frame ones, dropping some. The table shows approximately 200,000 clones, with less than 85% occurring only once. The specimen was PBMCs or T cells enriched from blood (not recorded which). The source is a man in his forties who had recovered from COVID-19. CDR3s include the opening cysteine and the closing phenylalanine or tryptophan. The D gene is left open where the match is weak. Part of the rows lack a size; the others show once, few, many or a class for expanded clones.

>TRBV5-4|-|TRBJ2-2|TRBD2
CASRKGLAGGSGELFF
TGTGCCAGCAGAAAAGGACTAGCGGGAGGGTCCGGGGAGCTGTTTTTT
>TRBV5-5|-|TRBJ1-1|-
CASSLGQGQGGTEAFF
TGTGCCAGCAGCTTGGGTCAAGGTCAGGGTGGCACTGAAGCTTTCTTT
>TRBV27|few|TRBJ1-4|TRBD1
CASSPQTGLRANEKLFF
TGTGCCAGCAGTCCTCAGACAGGGTTAAGAGCTAATGAAAAACTGTTTTTT
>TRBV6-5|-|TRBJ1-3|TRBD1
CASKGRGLGNTIYF
TGTGCCAGCAAGGGAAGGGGGCTTGGAAACACCATATATTTT
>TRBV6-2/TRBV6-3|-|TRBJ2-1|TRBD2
CASSTRTSGRNEQFF
TGTGCCAGCAGTACCAGGACTAGCGGGAGAAATGAGCAGTTCTTC
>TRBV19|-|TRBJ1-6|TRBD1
CASSAGTANSPLHF
TGTGCCAGTAGTGCTGGGACAGCAAATTCACCCCTCCACTTT
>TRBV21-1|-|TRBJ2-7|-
CASSKGHYEQYF
TGTGCCAGCAGCAAAGGGCACTACGAGCAGTACTTC
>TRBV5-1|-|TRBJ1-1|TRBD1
CASSSPPGTGETEAFF
TGCGCCAGCAGCTCCCCCCCCGGGACAGGGGAGACTGAAGCTTTCTTT
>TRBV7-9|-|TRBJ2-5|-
CASSLGPGRETQYF
TGTGCCAGCAGCTTAGGTCCGGGGAGGGAGACCCAGTACTTC
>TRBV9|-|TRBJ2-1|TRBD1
CASSPGGFGSPYNEQFF
TGTGCCAGCAGCCCAGGGGGATTTGGTTCGCCCTACAATGAGCAGTTCTTC
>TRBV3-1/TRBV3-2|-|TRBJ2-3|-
CASSQDGVPSTDTQYF
TGTGCCAGCAGCCAAGACGGGGTACCCAGCACAGATACGCAGTATTTT
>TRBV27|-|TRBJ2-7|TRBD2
CASSSGLGDYEQYF
TGTGCCAGCAGTTCGGGACTAGGTGACTACGAGCAGTACTTC
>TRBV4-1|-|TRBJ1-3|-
CASSQEVRQESSGNTIYF
TGCGCCAGCAGCCAAGAGGTCAGACAGGAGAGCTCTGGAAACACCATATATTTT
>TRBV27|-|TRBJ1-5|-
CASSLTGGDNQPQHF
TGTGCCAGCAGTTTGACGGGGGGAGACAATCAGCCCCAGCATTTT
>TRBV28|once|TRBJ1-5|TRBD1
CASRGTGEHQPQHF
TGTGCCAGCAGGGGGACAGGGGAGCATCAGCCCCAGCATTTT
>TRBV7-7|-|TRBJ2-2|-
CASSLAGGLANTGELFF
TGTGCTAGCAGCTTAGCCGGGGGACTTGCGAACACCGGGGAGCTGTTTTTT
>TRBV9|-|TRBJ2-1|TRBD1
CASSNPGGRDNEQFF
TGTGCCAGCAGCAACCCAGGGGGCCGCGACAATGAGCAGTTCTTC
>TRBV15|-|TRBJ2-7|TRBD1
CATSRDGTGYEQYF
TGTGCCACCAGCAGAGACGGGACAGGCTACGAGCAGTACTTC